This T cell receptor beta chain appears in the sequencing data of a study of technical replicates of blood from a handful of donors. The protocol was immunoSEQ multiplex PCR, while the TCRdb copy is restricted to in-frame clones and leaves out a portion. The sample lists 60,000 to 90,000 clones; nearly 98% were seen once. The CDR3 is 15 residues long. CDR1 GTSNPN and CDR2 SVGIG come from the germline V gene (reference sequence). The junction had 6 bases not matched to a gene; V was cut back by 4 bases and J by 6 bases. Sequences were obtained from T cells isolated from PBMCs. The chain recombines TRBV30 with TRBJ2-3; TRBD2 aligns across 14 bases. The clonotype was recovered from a human donor in good health. CDR3 nucleotide sequence: TGTGCCTGGATCGGACTAGCGGGAGGACCTGATACGCAGTATTTT. This encodes CAWIGLAGGPDTQYF.